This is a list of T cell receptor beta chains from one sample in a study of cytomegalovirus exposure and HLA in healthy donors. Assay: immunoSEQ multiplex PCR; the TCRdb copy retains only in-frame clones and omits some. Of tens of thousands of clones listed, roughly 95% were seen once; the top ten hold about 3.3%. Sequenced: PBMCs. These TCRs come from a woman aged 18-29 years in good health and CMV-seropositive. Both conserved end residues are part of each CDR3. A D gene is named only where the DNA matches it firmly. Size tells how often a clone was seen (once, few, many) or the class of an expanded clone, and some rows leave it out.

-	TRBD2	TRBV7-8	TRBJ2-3	TGTGCCAGCAGCTTAGCTCCCCGGACTAGCGGGAGGGCCAGTATTGGTACGCAGTATTTT	CASSLAPRTSGRASIGTQYF
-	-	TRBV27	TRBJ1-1	TGTGCCAGCAGTCCGCAGGGGATCCAGGCGTACACTGAAGCTTTCTTT	CASSPQGIQAYTEAFF
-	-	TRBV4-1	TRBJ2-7	TGCGCCAGCAGCCAAGGTGGGAGTCCCATCTACGAGCAGTACTTC	CASSQGGSPIYEQYF
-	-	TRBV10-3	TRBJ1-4	TGTGCCATCAGTGGCTCTAGTAATGAAAAACTGTTTTTT	CAISGSSNEKLFF
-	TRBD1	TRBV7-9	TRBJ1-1	TGTGCCAGCAGAATCGGACAGGGCCACACTGAAGCTTTCTTT	CASRIGQGHTEAFF
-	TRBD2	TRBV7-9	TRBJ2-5	TGTGCCAGCAGCTCTAGACTAGCGGGAGCAGAGACCCAGTACTTC	CASSSRLAGAETQYF
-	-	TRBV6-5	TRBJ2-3	TGTGCCAGCAGTTACGGGGGCTTGGGCACAGATACGCAGTATTTT	CASSYGGLGTDTQYF
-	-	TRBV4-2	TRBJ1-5	TGTGCCAGCAGCCAAGATCTGGCCCAGGCCCAGGTTCAGCCCCAGCATTTT	CASSQDLAQAQVQPQHF
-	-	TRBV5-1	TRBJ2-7	TGCGCCAGCAGCTTCACAGGACAGTCCGAGCAGTACTTC	CASSFTGQSEQYF
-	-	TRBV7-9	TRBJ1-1	TGTGCCAGCAGCTTAGGTTCGGGGGTGAACACTGAAGCTTTCTTT	CASSLGSGVNTEAFF
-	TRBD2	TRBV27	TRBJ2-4	TGTGCCAGCAGGACAGGGCTAGCGGGGGGGAAAAACATTCAGTACTTC	CASRTGLAGGKNIQYF
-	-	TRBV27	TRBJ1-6	TGTGCCAGCAGTTCGGGGATCAGGGGTGGGTATTCACCCCTCCACTTT	CASSSGIRGGYSPLHF
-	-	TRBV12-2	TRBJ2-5	TGTGCAAGTCGCTTAAAGGTACCGGGACAGATCTATGTTAGGTCAGAGACCCAGTACTTC	CASRLKVPGQIYVRSETQYF
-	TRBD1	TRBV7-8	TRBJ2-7	TGTGCCAGCAGCCTGGACAGGGTATACGAGCAGTACTTC	CASSLDRVYEQYF
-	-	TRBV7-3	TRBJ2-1	TGTGCCAGCAGCCTCGAGGGACTGCAATACAATGAGCAGTTCTTC	CASSLEGLQYNEQFF
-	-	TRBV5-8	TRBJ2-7	TGTGCCAGCAGCGCCAGGGGTAACTCCTACGAGCAGTACTTC	CASSARGNSYEQYF
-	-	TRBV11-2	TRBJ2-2	TGTGCCAGCAGCCAAACCCTACAGGGCTTGAACACCGGGGAGCTGTTTTTT	CASSQTLQGLNTGELFF
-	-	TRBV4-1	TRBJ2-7	TGCGCCAGCAGCCAAGATTACCAGGGCTACGAGCAGTACTTC	CASSQDYQGYEQYF
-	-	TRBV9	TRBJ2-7	TGTGCCAGCAGCCCGAGGTTGCACTACGAGCAGTACTTC	CASSPRLHYEQYF
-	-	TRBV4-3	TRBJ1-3	TGCGCCAGCAGCCCCGAACCTCATACAGGAATCGGAAACACCATATATTTT	CASSPEPHTGIGNTIYF
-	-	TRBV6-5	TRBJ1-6	TGTGCCAGCGCCCCGGGGGGAGGTTCACCCCTCCACTTT	CASAPGGGSPLHF
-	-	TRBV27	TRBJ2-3	TGTGCCAGCAGTTTAGGTCGGGGGAGGGATACGCAGTATTTT	CASSLGRGRDTQYF
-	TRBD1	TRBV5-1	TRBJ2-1	TGCGCCAGCAGCGGGACAGGGTACAATGAGCAGTTCTTC	CASSGTGYNEQFF
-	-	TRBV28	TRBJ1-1	TGTGCCAGCAGTTCGAGCTTCACAGGTTCAGACACTGAAGCTTTCTTT	CASSSSFTGSDTEAFF
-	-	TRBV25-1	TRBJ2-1	TGTGCCAGCAGTGAGGTCAGGGGGACGGGAGCGTCCTACAATGAGCAGTTCTTC	CASSEVRGTGASYNEQFF
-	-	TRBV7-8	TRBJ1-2	TGTGCCAGCAGCTTAGCGAACATATATGGCTACACCTTC	CASSLANIYGYTF
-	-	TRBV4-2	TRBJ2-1	TGTGCCAGCAGCCAAGAAAGGAGAGCCCCCTACAATGAGCAGTTCTTC	CASSQERRAPYNEQFF
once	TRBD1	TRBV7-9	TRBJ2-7	TGTGCCAGCAGCTTCGGCAGGGGGTCCTACGAGCAGTACTTC	CASSFGRGSYEQYF
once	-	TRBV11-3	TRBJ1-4	TGTGCCAGCCGGTCATCGACTAATGAAAAACTGTTTTTT	CASRSSTNEKLFF
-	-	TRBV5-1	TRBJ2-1	TGCGCCAGCAGCTTGACCAGTAATGAGCAGTTCTTC	CASSLTSNEQFF
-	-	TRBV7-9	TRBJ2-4	TGTGCCAGCAGCTTATTGACAGTTCAAAACATTCAGTACTTC	CASSLLTVQNIQYF
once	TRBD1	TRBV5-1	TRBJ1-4	TGCGCCAGCAGCCCCCGGGACAGGGGGCTAAACAATGAAAAACTGTTTTTT	CASSPRDRGLNNEKLFF
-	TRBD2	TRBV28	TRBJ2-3	TGTGCCAGCAGTTTGTCCAAGCGGGGGAGCACAGATACGCAGTATTTT	CASSLSKRGSTDTQYF
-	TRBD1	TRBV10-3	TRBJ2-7	TGTGCCATCAGATCGACAGGGGCCTACGAGCAGTACTTC	CAIRSTGAYEQYF
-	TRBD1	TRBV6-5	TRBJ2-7	TGTGCCAGTAAAACCGGGACAGGGGGCTACGAGCAGTACTTC	CASKTGTGGYEQYF
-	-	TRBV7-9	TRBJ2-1	TGTGCCAGCAGCCCCGGACTCGAATTCTACAATGAGCAGTTCTTC	CASSPGLEFYNEQFF
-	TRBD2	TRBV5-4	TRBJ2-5	TGTGCCAGCAGCTCCCTAGCGGGAGTATCAGAGACCCAGTACTTC	CASSSLAGVSETQYF
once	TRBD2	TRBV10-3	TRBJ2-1	TGTGCCATCAGTGAAAAGCGGGGGGGGTACAATGAGCAGTTCTTC	CAISEKRGGYNEQFF
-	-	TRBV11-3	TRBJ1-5	TGTGCCAGCAGCCCCCGGGGAGGGCCCCAGCATTTT	CASSPRGGPQHF
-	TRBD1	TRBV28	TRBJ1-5	TGTGCCAGCAATCTCAGGGGGCTTGGCAATCAGCCCCAGCATTTT	CASNLRGLGNQPQHF
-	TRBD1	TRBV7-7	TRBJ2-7	TGTGCCAGCAGCCTCCTGGACAGGGCCGAGCAGTACTTC	CASSLLDRAEQYF
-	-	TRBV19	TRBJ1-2	TGTGCCAGTAGTCTATACCTGACACAGCAGCCTGACTATGGCTACACCTTC	CASSLYLTQQPDYGYTF
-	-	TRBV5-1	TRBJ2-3	TGCGCCAGCAGCTTGGCGGGGGGCACAGATACGCAGTATTTT	CASSLAGGTDTQYF
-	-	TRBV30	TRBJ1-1	TGTGCCTGGAGTGTAATTAGGGGGAGGGGGAACACTGAAGCTTTCTTT	CAWSVIRGRGNTEAFF
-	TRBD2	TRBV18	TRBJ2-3	TGTGCCAGCTCACCCTTGGGTCAGCGGGGAACAGATACGCAGTATTTT	CASSPLGQRGTDTQYF
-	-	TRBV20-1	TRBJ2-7	TGCAGTGCTAGAACAGGGCGCGAGCAGTACTTC	CSARTGREQYF
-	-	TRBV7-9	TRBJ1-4	TGTGCCAGCAGCTTCATCAGGGGCGTTAGTGAAAAACTGTTTTTT	CASSFIRGVSEKLFF
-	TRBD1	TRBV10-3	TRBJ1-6	TGTGCCATCAGTGAGTCTGGGGACAGCTTATCACCCCTCCACTTT	CAISESGDSLSPLHF
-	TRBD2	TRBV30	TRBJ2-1	TGTGCCTGGAGTGTCGTCGGGAGCAGCGGGAGTCTGTGGGAGCAGTTCTTC	CAWSVVGSSGSLWEQFF
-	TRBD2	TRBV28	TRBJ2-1	TGTGCCAGCAGTTTACTAGCGGGTGGCTTGCCCTACAATGAGCAGTTCTTC	CASSLLAGGLPYNEQFF
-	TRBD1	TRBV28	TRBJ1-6	TGTGCCAGCACTTCGGGACAGGGTAATTCACCCCTCCACTTT	CASTSGQGNSPLHF
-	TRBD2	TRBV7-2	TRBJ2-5	TGTGCCAGCAGACGGACTAGCGGTAACCAAGAGACCCAGTACTTC	CASRRTSGNQETQYF
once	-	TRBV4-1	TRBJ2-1	TGCGCCAGCAGCCACACAAACAGGGAGCAGTTCTTC	CASSHTNREQFF
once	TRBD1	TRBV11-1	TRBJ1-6	TGTGCCAGCAGCTTTCGGACAGGGGGCTCACCCCTCCACTTT	CASSFRTGGSPLHF